This T cell receptor (beta chain) originates from a study of T cell responses to AZD1222 COVID-19 vaccine. With 6 bases removed from V and 5 bases from J, the gap between germline ends came to 3 bases. CDR1 is SNHLY and CDR2 is FYNNEI in the germline V gene. This CDR3 comprises 10 residues. Worth noting for this clone: What it binds is unknown.

Using immunoSEQ multiplex PCR, the repertoire was profiled, and TCRdb retains in-frame clones only, with some absent. The sample contains about 83,000 clones, about 89% of which appear only once. Study-wide points: The repertoires were collected only after the peak T cell response.

Sample: peripheral blood, taken on day 0 of MenACWY control vaccination. The source of this sequence is an adult in good health. The rearrangement links TRBV2 to TRBJ2-3, with unresolved D. CDR3 residues: CASRLDTQYF. CDR3 DNA: TGTGCCAGCAGACTAGATACGCAGTATTTT.